These 23 T cell receptor beta chains originate from one sample sequenced in a study of spatial heterogeneity in lung cancer. TCRdb reprocessed the 5' RACE reads via MiXCR and lists one record per CDR3 protein. The sample consists of about 38,000 distinct CDR3 sequences, approximately 7.5% of them appearing once. Stated time point: sample taken at primary tumor resection. This specimen consisted of PBMCs, obtained at surgery. The receptors were sampled from a male donor with early-stage non-small cell lung cancer.

This clonotype was detected ten times or more. The rearrangement joins TRBV27 to TRBJ2-1; 7 nucleotides agree with TRBD2. The CDR3 extends over 16 amino acids. Germline assignment: CDR1 MNHEY and CDR2 SMNVEV (reference sequence). Germline trimming cut 2 bases from V and 4 bases from J; bases unmatched to any gene: 8. As DNA, the CDR3 is TGTGCCAGCAGTTTACTTCCGGCGGGGGAATACAATGAGCAGTTCTTC. Amino acid sequence: CASSLLPAGEYNEQFF.

A few counts support this clonotype. The chain carries TRBV4-1 and TRBJ1-5; the D gene is possibly TRBD1 (5 bases). This CDR3 is 15 amino acids long. Germline values: CDR1 MGHRA, CDR2 YSYEKL. Trimming took off 2 bases at V and 3 bases at J, with 11 bases between the two ends. In DNA, the CDR3 is TGCGCCAGCAGCCAACCCGACAGATTCAATCAGCCCCAGCATTTT. This encodes CASSQPDRFNQPQHF.

This clonotype has at least ten counts. The chain has TRBV27 and TRBJ1-1; the D is unclear. CDR3 size: 14 residues. The germline V gene encodes CDR1 MNHEY and CDR2 SMNVEV (reference sequence). Deletions cut 3 bases from V and 1 base from J, with 9 bases between. The CDR3 loop reads CASSFAEENTEAFF. The CDR3, as DNA: TGTGCCAGCAGTTTTGCTGAGGAGAACACTGAAGCTTTCTTT.

There are many counts of this clonotype. The V gene is TRBV30, the J gene TRBJ1-2; D is unclear. This CDR3 region has 11 residues. The V end lost 0 bases, the J end lost 5 bases, and 4 bases lay between the germline ends. CDR1 GTSNPN and CDR2 SVGIG come from the germline V gene (reference sequence). The CDR3 sequence is CAWSVWYGYTF. Written as DNA, the CDR3 is TGTGCCTGGAGTGTTTGGTATGGCTACACCTTC.

This clonotype has ten or more counts. This rearrangement joins TRBV4-3 to TRBJ1-4; 8 nucleotides agree with TRBD1. Germline V gene data show CDR1 as LGHNA and CDR2 as YSLEER. V was clipped by 3 bases and J by 1 base; unmatched bases: 7. CDR3 size: 17 residues. The CDR3 reads CASSQIGQGITNEKLFF. DNA of the CDR3: TGCGCCAGCAGCCAGATCGGACAGGGAATAACTAATGAAAAACTGTTTTTT.

The chain is built from TRBV6-2 or TRBV6-3 and TRBJ1-5, with D possibly TRBD1 on 6 matching bases. V shed 5 bases and J shed 2 bases, with 10 bases lying between them. Germline values: CDR1 MNHEY, CDR2 SVGEGT. This CDR3 has 14 amino acids. The CDR3 bases are TGTGCCAGCAGTCCAGGGGCAGGCAATCAGCCCCAGCATTTT. Translation gives CASSPGAGNQPQHF.

There are many counts of this clonotype. The V and J genes are TRBV20-1 and TRBJ2-2, with D possibly matching TRBD2 (5 bases). The V end was cut by 3 bases, the J end by 2 bases, with 7 bases between. Germline-derived CDR1 and CDR2 are DFQATT and SNEGSKA (reference sequence). CDR3 length: 13 amino acids. The CDR3 DNA reads TGCAGTGCTAGGGAGGCCAACACCGGGGAGCTGTTTTTT. Protein product: CSAREANTGELFF.

This clonotype was counted at least ten times. The V gene is TRBV11-2, the J gene TRBJ2-7; 7 bases are shared with TRBD2. V lost 0 bases to trimming and J lost 3 bases; unmatched junction nucleotides: 8. The CDR3 loop spans 16 amino acids. Germline CDR1 and CDR2: SGHAT and FQNNGV. The CDR3 DNA is TGTGCCAGCAGCTTAGAGGGCTGGCGGGAGAACTACGAGCAGTACTTC. This encodes CASSLEGWRENYEQYF.

The sample holds many counts of this clonotype. This rearrangement joins TRBV7-9 to TRBJ2-1, with 9 bases lining up with TRBD1. The CDR3 has 16 residues. Looked up from germline, CDR1 is SEHNR and CDR2 is FQNEAQ (reference sequence). Germline trimming cut 2 bases from V and 1 base from J; bases unmatched to any gene: 3. CDR3 coding DNA: TGTGCCAGCAGCTTAACAGGGGGCAATTCCTACAATGAGCAGTTCTTC. This encodes CASSLTGGNSYNEQFF.

The V call is TRBV19, the J call TRBJ1-5, with TRBD1 identical over 8 bases. V lost 7 bases, J lost 3 bases, and 8 bases stayed unmatched. This CDR3 comprises 15 residues. Per the germline V gene, CDR1 is LNHDA and CDR2 is SQIVND (reference sequence). The CDR3 reads CASTYGQGLNQPQHF. The CDR3 coding sequence is TGTGCCAGTACCTACGGACAGGGCCTCAATCAGCCCCAGCATTTT.

The V call is TRBV7-2, the J call TRBJ1-2, with D unresolved. Trimming stripped 5 bases from V and 5 bases from J, with 9 bases between. Germline CDR1 is SGHTA and CDR2 is FQGNSA. There are 12 residues in the CDR3. Written as DNA, the CDR3 is TGTGCCAGCAGCCGTAGAGAGTATGGCTACACCTTC. Translation: CASSRREYGYTF. The variable domain in full, completed from reference TRBV7-2 and TRBJ1-2, reads GAGVSQSPSNKVTEKGKDVELRCDPISGHTALYWYRQSLGQGLEFLIYFQGNSAPDKSGLPSDRFSAERTGGSVSTLTIQRTQQEDSAVYLCASSRREYGYTFGSGTRLTVV.

This clonotype turned up a few times. The genes are TRBV7-9 and TRBJ2-1; 10 bases agree with TRBD2. Germline CDR1 is SEHNR and CDR2 is FQNEAQ (reference sequence). CDR3 length: 14 residues. V lost 3 bases, J lost 6 bases, and 2 bases stayed unmatched. CDR3 sequence: CASSFSGGTNEQFF. In nucleotides, the CDR3 is TGTGCCAGCAGCTTTAGCGGGGGGACCAATGAGCAGTTCTTC.

This clonotype has ten or more counts. For the CDR3, the DNA is TGTGCCAGCAGCTTTACAGTGAACACTGAAGCTTTCTTT. Translating gives CASSFTVNTEAFF. The chain is built from TRBV7-3 and TRBJ1-1; D ambiguous. V lost 3 bases and J 0 bases, leaving 5 bases between the germline ends. This CDR3 is 13 amino acids long. Germline CDR1 SGHTA, CDR2 FQGTGA.

V usage is TRBV27 and J usage is TRBJ2-3; tentatively, D is TRBD1 (6 bases). Germline-derived CDR1 and CDR2 are MNHEY and SMNVEV (reference sequence). The CDR3 runs 15 residues. Trimming stripped 3 bases from V and 2 bases from J, with 12 bases between. Here the CDR3 reads CASSFLGGSTDTQYF. CDR3 nucleotides: TGTGCCAGCAGTTTTTTAGGGGGATCCACAGATACGCAGTATTTT.

This clonotype has more than one count but fewer than ten. This chain links TRBV20-1 with TRBJ2-1; perhaps D is TRBD1 or TRBD2 (5 bases each). V was pared by 7 bases and J by 2 bases, with 9 bases between. The germline V gene encodes CDR1 DFQATT and CDR2 SNEGSKA (reference sequence). The CDR3 runs 12 residues. CDR3 sequence reads: CSVKGPYNEQFF. The CDR3 DNA follows: TGCAGTGTGAAGGGACCCTACAATGAGCAGTTCTTC.

In its sample, this clonotype was seen many times. At one boundary the junction diverges from the germline segment, which might be a read error. This chain joins TRBV4-3 and TRBJ1-3; possible D gene TRBD1, 5 bases. Germline CDR1 and CDR2: LGHNA and YSLEER. This CDR3 has 18 amino acids. The CDR3 nucleotides are TGCGCCAGCAGCCAAGATCTGGGGACCCTATTCTCTGGAAACACCATTTATTTT. Its protein is CASSQDLGTLFSGNTIYF.

This clonotype has a handful of counts. The chain uses TRBV7-8 and TRBJ1-3; no firm D call. The CDR3 covers 14 residues. From germline, CDR1 is SGHVS and CDR2 FQNEAQ. V was clipped by 5 bases and J by 0 bases, with 8 bases between them. The CDR3 coding sequence is TGTGCCAGCAGCCGGGCATACTCTGGAAACACCATATATTTT. Protein: CASSRAYSGNTIYF.

This clonotype was seen many times. The chain has TRBV5-6 and TRBJ2-7, with D hard to call. The germline V gene has CDR1 SGHDT and CDR2 YYEEEE. The CDR3 has 13 amino acids. V shed 5 bases and J shed 2 bases, with 11 bases lying between them. The CDR3 nucleotides are TGTGCCAGCAGAAGGTGGGGAACCTACGAGCAGTACTTC. The encoded protein is CASRRWGTYEQYF.

This clonotype showed up many times. The chain combines TRBV14 with TRBJ1-2; D remains unclear. Per germline, CDR1 SGHDN and CDR2 FVKESK. The V and J ends lost 0 bases and 1 base respectively, with 6 bases between them. The CDR3 spans 14 residues. CDR3 region: CASSQEPLNYGYTF. CDR3 DNA: TGTGCCAGCAGCCAAGAACCTCTTAACTATGGCTACACCTTC.

This clonotype was counted between two and nine times. This sequence joins TRBV13 and TRBJ2-7; no firm D call. The CDR3 consists of 14 residues. The ends were cut back, 2 bases at V and 0 bases at J, with 8 bases in the middle. The germline V gene has CDR1 PRHDT and CDR2 FYEKMQ (reference sequence). The CDR3: CASSLSASSYEQYF. CDR3 bases: TGTGCCAGCAGCTTAAGCGCCAGCTCCTACGAGCAGTACTTC.

This clonotype was picked up many times. The chain links TRBV10-3 to TRBJ2-3; 7 nucleotides align to TRBD2. The junction had 3 bases not matched to a gene; V was cut back by 5 bases and J by 1 base. Germline CDR1 is ENHRY and CDR2 is SYGVKD. The CDR3 covers 14 residues. DNA of the CDR3: TGTGCCATCAGTAGCGGGGTTGGCACAGATACGCAGTATTTT. Translation: CAISSGVGTDTQYF.

This clonotype was found many times. The V gene is TRBV29-1, the J gene TRBJ2-7; TRBD2 matches at 8 bases. CDR1 SQVTM and CDR2 ANQGSEA come from the germline V gene. This CDR3 has 17 residues. Trimming cost V 6 bases and J 3 bases; bases outside gene matches: 19. The CDR3 DNA is TGCAGCGTCGCTCAAGGACTAGCTTCAGCGTTACACTACGAGCAGTACTTC. Protein: CSVAQGLASALHYEQYF.

This clonotype occurred a few times. The chain has TRBV20-1 and TRBJ1-5, with D possibly matching TRBD1 (6 bases). CDR3 length: 13 residues. Germline CDR1 DFQATT, CDR2 SNEGSKA (reference sequence). The germline V and J ends were trimmed by 2 bases and 2 bases, with 7 bases remaining between them. The CDR3 DNA reads TGCAGTGCTAGATCAGGGGGCAATCAGCCCCAGCATTTT. Protein product: CSARSGGNQPQHF.